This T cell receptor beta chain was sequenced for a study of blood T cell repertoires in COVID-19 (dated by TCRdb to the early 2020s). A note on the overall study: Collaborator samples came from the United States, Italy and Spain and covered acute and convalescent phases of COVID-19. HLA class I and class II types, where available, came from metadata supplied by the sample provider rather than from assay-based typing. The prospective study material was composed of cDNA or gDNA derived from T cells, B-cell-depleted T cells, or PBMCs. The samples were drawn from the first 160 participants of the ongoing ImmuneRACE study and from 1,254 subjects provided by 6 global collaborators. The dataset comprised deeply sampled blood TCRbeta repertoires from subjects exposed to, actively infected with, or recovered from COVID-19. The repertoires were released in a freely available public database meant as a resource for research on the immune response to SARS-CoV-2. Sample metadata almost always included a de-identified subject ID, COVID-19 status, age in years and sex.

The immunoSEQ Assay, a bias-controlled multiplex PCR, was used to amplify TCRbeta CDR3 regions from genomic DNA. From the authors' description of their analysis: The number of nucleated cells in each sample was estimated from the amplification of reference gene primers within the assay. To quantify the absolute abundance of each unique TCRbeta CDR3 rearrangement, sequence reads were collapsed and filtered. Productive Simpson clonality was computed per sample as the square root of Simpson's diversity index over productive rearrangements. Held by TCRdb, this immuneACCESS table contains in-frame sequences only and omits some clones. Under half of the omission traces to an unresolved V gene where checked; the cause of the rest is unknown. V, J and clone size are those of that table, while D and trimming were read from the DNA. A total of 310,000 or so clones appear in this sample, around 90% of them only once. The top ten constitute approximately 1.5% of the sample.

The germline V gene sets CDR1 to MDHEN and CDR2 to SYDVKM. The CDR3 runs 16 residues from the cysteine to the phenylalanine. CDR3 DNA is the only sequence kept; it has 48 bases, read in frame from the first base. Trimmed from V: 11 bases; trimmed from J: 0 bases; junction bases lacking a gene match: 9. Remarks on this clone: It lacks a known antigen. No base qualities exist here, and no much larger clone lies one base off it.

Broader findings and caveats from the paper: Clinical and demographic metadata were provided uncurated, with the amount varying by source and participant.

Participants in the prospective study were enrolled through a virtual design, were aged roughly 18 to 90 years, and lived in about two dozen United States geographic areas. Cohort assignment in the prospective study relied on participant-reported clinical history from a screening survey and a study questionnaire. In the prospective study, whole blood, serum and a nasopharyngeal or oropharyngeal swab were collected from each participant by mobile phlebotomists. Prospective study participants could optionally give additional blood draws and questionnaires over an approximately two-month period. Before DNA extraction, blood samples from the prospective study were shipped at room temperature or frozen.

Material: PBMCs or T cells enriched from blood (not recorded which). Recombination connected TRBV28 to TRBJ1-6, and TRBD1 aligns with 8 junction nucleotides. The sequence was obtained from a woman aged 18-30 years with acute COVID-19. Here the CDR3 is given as CAGRTGPSSYNSPLHF. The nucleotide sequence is TGTGCCGGTAGGACAGGGCCCAGCTCCTATAATTCACCCCTCCACTTT.